The 4 T cell receptor beta chains in this list originate from one sample, sequenced in a study of Ad26.COV2.S vaccination and SARS-CoV-2 variants. The assay was immunoSEQ multiplex PCR, and TCRdb's table has in-frame clones only and misses some. The sample lists 380,000 or so clones, 65% to 90% occurring once. Regarding treatment: some 19 received Ad26.COV2.S at low or high dose, single or two shots; 5 received placebo; per-sample allocation not given. Sampling happened 63 days after the first vaccine or placebo injection. The starting material was peripheral blood, obtained in a trial of Ad26.COV2.S vaccine versus placebo. The receptors here all came from a person aged 18-60 years who received the Ad26.COV2.S COVID-19 vaccine or a placebo.

This clone came up many times. One end of the junction varies from germline; a read error may be responsible. The V and J genes are TRBV2 and TRBJ2-7, with D uncertain. Germline V gives CDR1 SNHLY, CDR2 FYNNEI. The CDR3 extends over 13 amino acids. CDR3 bases: TGTGCCAGCACTGAAACTGGGACCTACGAGCAGTACTTC. Amino acid sequence: CASTETGTYEQYF.

This clone appeared a single time. The rearrangement uses TRBV14 and TRBJ2-7; D gene ambiguous. V was pared by 3 bases and J by 2 bases, with 11 bases between. CDR3 length: 14 residues. In germline, CDR1 is SGHDN, CDR2 FVKESK. CDR3 DNA sequence: TGTGCCAGCAGCCACACCCTGGTGCCCTACGAGCAGTACTTC. This sequence encodes CASSHTLVPYEQYF. Full variable domain (remainder filled in from reference TRBV14 and TRBJ2-7): EAGVTQFPSHSVIEKGQTVTLRCDPISGHDNLYWYRRVMGKEIKFLLHFVKESKQDESGMPNNRFLAERTGGTYSTLKVQPAELEDSGVYFCASSHTLVPYEQYFGPGTRLTVT.

The table lists this clone with a few counts. V is TRBV4-1 and J is TRBJ2-7; D is perhaps TRBD1 (6 bases). CDR3 length: 15 amino acids. The V and J ends lost 2 bases and 4 bases respectively, with 15 bases between them. The germline V gene has CDR1 MGHRA and CDR2 YSYEKL. CDR3 sequence reads: CASSQPFGGGYEQYF. DNA of the CDR3: TGCGCCAGCAGCCAACCTTTTGGGGGCGGGTACGAGCAGTACTTC.

The gene calls are TRBV6-1 and TRBJ2-7, with D possibly called TRBD1 or TRBD2 (5 bases each). Germline CDR1 reads MNHNS; CDR2 reads SASEGT. This CDR3 spans 12 amino acids. The V end was cut by 5 bases, the J end by 5 bases, with 10 bases between. The CDR3 DNA follows: TGTGCCAGCAGTTATCGAGGGGACGAGCAGTACTTC. This codes for CASSYRGDEQYF.